These 6 T cell receptor beta chains share one sample of origin, sequenced in a study of somatic mutations in cytotoxic T cells in rheumatoid arthritis. Some clones are missing from TCRdb's copy, which holds only in-frame ones; the method was immunoSEQ multiplex PCR. The top ten hold around a fifth of the sample, which has about 13,000 clones, more than 65% seen once. Sequencing was carried out using CD8+ T cells sorted from blood. The receptors were gathered from an adult with rheumatoid arthritis.

V is TRBV4-1 and J is TRBJ1-1; D gene uncertain. V was shortened by 0 bases and J by 1 base, with 6 bases between the two germline ends. Germline lookup yields CDR1 MGHRA and CDR2 YSYEKL. This CDR3 has 14 amino acids. CDR3 nucleotides: TGCGCCAGCAGCCAAGAGCGATGGAACACTGAAGCTTTCTTT. Protein: CASSQERWNTEAFF.

This clone was seen only once. The gene calls are TRBV7-9 and TRBJ2-2, with D perhaps TRBD2 (5 bases). Trimming removed 6 bases at V and 3 bases at J, with 11 bases between. CDR1 SEHNR and CDR2 FQNEAQ come from the germline V gene (reference sequence). The CDR3 has 14 amino acids. CDR3 in amino acids: CASSQPRDTGELFF. CDR3 DNA: TGTGCCAGCAGTCAACCGCGGGACACCGGGGAGCTGTTTTTT.

V gene TRBV9 combines with J gene TRBJ2-1; 8 nucleotides agree with TRBD2. The CDR3 extends over 17 amino acids. Germline V lookup: CDR1 SGDLS, CDR2 YYNGEE. Trimming removed 4 bases from V and 8 bases from J; junction bases left unmatched: 17. The CDR3 here is CASSFRGGSADVDEQFF. The CDR3 DNA sequence: TGTGCCAGCAGCTTCCGGGGGGGCTCCGCCGACGTGGATGAGCAGTTCTTC. Together with reference TRBV9 and TRBJ2-1, the CDR3 gives the full variable domain: DSGVTQTPKHLITATGQRVTLRCSPRSGDLSVYWYQQSLDQGLQFLIQYYNGEERAKGNILERFSAQQFPDLHSELNLSSLELGDSALYFCASSFRGGSADVDEQFFGPGTRLTVL.

Concerning this clone itself: The same CDR3 is also encoded by other DNA sequences in this sample. This rearrangement joins TRBV7-9 to TRBJ1-2, with 7 bases matching TRBD1. The junction had 4 bases not matched to a gene; V was cut back by 1 base and J by 5 bases. Germline-derived CDR1 and CDR2 are SEHNR and FQNEAQ (reference sequence). The CDR3 is 14 residues long. CDR3 residues: CASSLEGAAYGYTF. The CDR3 coding sequence is TGTGCCAGCAGCTTAGAGGGGGCGGCATATGGCTACACCTTC.

J is TRBJ2-5 and V is TRBV7-9; 11 positions agree with TRBD2. Germline values: CDR1 SEHNR, CDR2 FQNEAQ (reference sequence). CDR3 length: 19 residues. Trimming removed 1 base from V and 5 bases from J; junction bases left unmatched: 15. In nucleotides, the CDR3 is TGTGCCAGCAGCTTAGTTCTACTAGCGGGAGAGCGGTGGTCGGAGACCCAGTACTTC. Protein sequence: CASSLVLLAGERWSETQYF.

The CDR3 sequence is CASSVAAGGSYNEQFF. CDR3 nucleotides: TGTGCCAGCAGCGTAGCAGCGGGAGGGTCCTACAATGAGCAGTTCTTC. The chain has TRBV9 and TRBJ2-1; 10 bases map to TRBD2. This CDR3 spans 16 amino acids. Germline trimming cut 0 bases from V and 1 base from J; bases unmatched to any gene: 1. Germline-derived CDR1 and CDR2 are SGDLS and YYNGEE.